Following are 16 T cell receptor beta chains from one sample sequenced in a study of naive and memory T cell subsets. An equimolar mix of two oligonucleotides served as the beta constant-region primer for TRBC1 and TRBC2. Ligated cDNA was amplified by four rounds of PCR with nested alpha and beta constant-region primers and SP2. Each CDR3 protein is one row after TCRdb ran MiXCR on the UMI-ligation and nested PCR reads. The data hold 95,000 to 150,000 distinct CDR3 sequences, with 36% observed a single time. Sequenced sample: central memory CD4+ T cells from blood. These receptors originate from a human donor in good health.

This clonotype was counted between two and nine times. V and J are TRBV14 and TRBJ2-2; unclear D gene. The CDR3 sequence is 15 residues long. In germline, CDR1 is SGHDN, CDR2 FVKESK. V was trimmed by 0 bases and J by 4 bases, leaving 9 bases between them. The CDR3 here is CASSQERFGTGELFF. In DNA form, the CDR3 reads TGTGCCAGCAGCCAAGAAAGGTTCGGCACCGGGGAGCTGTTTTTT.

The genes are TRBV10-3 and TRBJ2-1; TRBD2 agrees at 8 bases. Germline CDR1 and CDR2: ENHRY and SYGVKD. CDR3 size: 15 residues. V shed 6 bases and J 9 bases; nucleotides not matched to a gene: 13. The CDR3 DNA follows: TGTGCCATCAGCGGCAGCGGGAGCTATAAGGGTGAGCAGTTCTTC. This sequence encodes CAISGSGSYKGEQFF.

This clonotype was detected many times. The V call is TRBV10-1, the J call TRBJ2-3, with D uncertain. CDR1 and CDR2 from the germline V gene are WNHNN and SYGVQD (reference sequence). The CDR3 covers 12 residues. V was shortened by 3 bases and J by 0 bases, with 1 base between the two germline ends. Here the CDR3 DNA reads TGCGCCAGCAGTGAAAGCACAGATACGCAGTATTTT. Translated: CASSESTDTQYF.

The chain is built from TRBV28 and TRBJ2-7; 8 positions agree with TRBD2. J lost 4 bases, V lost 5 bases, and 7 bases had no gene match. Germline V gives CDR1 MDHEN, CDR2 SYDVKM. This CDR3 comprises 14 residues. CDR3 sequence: CASSRGTRKYEQYF. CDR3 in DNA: TGTGCCAGCAGTCGCGGGACTAGGAAGTACGAGCAGTACTTC.

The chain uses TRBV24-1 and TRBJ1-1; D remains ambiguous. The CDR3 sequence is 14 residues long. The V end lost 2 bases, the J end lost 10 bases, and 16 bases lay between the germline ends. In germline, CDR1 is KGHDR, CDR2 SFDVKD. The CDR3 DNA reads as TGTGCCACCAGTGATTACGACGGCCCGACGGGAGCTTTCTTT. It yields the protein CATSDYDGPTGAFF.

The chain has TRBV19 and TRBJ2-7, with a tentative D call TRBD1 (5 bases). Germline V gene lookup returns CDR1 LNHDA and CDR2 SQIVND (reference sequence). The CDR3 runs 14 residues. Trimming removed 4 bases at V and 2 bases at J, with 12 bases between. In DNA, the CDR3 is TGTGCCAGTAGTACCACAGGTCGGGCCTACGAGCAGTACTTC. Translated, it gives CASSTTGRAYEQYF.

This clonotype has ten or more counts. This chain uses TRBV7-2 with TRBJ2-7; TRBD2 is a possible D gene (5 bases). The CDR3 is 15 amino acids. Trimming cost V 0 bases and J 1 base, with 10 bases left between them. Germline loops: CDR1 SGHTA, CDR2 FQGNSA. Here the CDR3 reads CASSLAPSLSYEQYF. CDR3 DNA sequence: TGTGCCAGCAGCTTAGCTCCTAGCCTATCCTACGAGCAGTACTTC.

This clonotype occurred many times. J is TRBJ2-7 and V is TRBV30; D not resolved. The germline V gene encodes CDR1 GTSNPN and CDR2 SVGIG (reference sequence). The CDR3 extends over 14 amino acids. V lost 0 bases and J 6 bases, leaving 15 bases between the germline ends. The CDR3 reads CAWSVRSRLGEQYF. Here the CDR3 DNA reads TGTGCCTGGAGTGTACGAAGTAGGCTGGGCGAGCAGTACTTC.

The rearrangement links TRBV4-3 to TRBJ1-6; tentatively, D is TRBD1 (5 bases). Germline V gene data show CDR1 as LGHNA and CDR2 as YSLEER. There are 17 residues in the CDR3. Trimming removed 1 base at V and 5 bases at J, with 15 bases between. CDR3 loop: CASSQGPGVRNNSPLHF. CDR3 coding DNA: TGCGCCAGCAGCCAAGGTCCGGGGGTGAGGAATAATTCACCCCTCCACTTT.

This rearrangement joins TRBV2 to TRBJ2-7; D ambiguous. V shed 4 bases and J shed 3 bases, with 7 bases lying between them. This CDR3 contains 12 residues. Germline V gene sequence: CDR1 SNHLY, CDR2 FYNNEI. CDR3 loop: CASSVLHYEQYF. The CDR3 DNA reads TGTGCCAGCAGTGTATTACACTACGAGCAGTACTTC.

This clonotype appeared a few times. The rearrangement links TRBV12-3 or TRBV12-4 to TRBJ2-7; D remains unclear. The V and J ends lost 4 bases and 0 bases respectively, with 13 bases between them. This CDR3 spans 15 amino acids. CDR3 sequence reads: CASSSPGRLSYEQYF. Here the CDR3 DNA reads TGTGCCAGCAGTTCCCCGGGCCGACTCTCCTACGAGCAGTACTTC.

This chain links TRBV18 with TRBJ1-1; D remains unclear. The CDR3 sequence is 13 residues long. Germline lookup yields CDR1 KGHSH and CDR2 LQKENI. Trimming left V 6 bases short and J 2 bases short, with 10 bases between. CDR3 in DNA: TGTGCCAGCTCGCCTGATTCCAACACTGAAGCTTTCTTT. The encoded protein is CASSPDSNTEAFF.

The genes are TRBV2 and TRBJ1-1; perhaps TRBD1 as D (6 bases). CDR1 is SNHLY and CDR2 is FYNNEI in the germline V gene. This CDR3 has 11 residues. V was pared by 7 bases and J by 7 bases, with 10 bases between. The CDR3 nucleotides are TGTGCCAGCAAGGGGGATGGTGAAGCTTTCTTT. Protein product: CASKGDGEAFF.

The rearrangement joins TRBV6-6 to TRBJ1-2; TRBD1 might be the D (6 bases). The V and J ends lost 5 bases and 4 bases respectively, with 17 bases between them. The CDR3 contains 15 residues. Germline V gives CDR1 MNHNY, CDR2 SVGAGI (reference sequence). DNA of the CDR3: TGTGCCAGCAGTGCCCGGACAGCCAGACCCTATGGCTACACCTTC. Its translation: CASSARTARPYGYTF.

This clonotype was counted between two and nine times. In nucleotides, the CDR3 is TGCAGCGTTATGGACAGGGGCAATCAGCCCCAGCATTTT. Translation: CSVMDRGNQPQHF. J is TRBJ1-5 and V is TRBV29-1; TRBD1 matches at 8 bases. V lost 5 bases, J lost 2 bases, and 2 bases stayed unmatched. The CDR3 spans 13 residues. Germline CDR1 and CDR2: SQVTM and ANQGSEA.

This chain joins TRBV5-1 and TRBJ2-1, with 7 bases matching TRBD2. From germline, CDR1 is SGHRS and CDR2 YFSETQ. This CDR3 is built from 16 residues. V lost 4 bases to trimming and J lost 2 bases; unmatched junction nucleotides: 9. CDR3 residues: CASSREAVAPYNEQFF. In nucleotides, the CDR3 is TGCGCCAGCAGCCGGGAGGCCGTGGCCCCCTACAATGAGCAGTTCTTC. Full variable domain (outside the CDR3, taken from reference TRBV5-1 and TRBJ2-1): KAGVTQTPRYLIKTRGQQVTLSCSPISGHRSVSWYQQTPGQGLQFLFEYFSETQRNKGNFPGRFSGRQFSNSRSEMNVSTLELGDSALYLCASSREAVAPYNEQFFGPGTRLTVL.